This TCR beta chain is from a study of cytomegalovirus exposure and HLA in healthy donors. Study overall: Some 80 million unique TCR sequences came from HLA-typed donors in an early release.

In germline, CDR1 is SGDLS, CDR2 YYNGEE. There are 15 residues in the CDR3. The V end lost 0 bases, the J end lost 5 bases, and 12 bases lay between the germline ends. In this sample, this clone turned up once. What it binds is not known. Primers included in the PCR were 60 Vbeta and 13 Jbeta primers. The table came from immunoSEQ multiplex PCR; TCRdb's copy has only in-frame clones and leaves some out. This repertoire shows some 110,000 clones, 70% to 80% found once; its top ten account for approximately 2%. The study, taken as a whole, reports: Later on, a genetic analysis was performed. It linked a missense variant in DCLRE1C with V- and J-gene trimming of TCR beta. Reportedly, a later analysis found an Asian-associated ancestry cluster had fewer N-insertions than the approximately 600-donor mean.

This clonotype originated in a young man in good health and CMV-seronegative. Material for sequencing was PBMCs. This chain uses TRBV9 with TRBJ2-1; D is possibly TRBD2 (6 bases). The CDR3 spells CASSVDGGVHNEQFF. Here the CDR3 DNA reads TGTGCCAGCAGCGTAGATGGCGGGGTTCACAATGAGCAGTTCTTC.